The T cell receptor beta chain under discussion was sequenced for a study of blood T cell repertoires in COVID-19. Overall study: Nucleic acid was either cDNA or gDNA, and it came from T cells, B-cell-depleted T cells, or PBMCs.

The V segment lost 4 bases and the J segment 2 bases; nucleotides outside the gene matches: 2. Per germline, CDR1 LGHDT and CDR2 YNNKEL (reference sequence). The CDR3 runs to 13 residues. Using immunoSEQ multiplex PCR, the repertoire was profiled, and TCRdb retains in-frame clones only, with some absent. This table holds about 190,000 clones, about three quarters found once. The source is a woman aged 80 or older with active or convalescent COVID-19. The chain joins TRBV3-1 (or the pseudogene TRBV3-2) to TRBJ2-7; TRBD2 agrees at 7 bases. The specimen was peripheral blood. CDR3 coding DNA: TGTGCCAGCAGCCCTCGGGGGGCCTACGAGCAGTACTTC. This codes for CASSPRGAYEQYF.